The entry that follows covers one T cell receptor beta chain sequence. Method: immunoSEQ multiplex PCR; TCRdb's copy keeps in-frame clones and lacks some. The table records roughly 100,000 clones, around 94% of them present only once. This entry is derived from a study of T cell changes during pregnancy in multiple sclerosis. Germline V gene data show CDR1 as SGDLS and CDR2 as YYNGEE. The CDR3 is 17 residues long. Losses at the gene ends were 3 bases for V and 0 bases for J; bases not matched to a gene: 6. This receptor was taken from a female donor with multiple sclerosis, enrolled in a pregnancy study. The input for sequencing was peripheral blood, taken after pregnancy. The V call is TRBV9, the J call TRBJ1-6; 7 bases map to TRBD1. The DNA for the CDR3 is TGTGCCAGCAGCGCCAGGGGGGCGAGCTCCTATAATTCACCCCTCCACTTT. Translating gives CASSARGASSYNSPLHF.